The text below deals with one T cell receptor (beta chain). The repertoire was sequenced with immunoSEQ multiplex PCR; TCRdb's copy has only in-frame clones and lacks some. The repertoire has about 240,000 clones, approximately 84% of them found once; the top ten carry about 0.64%. CDR3 length equals 16 residues. Per germline, CDR1 SGHDN and CDR2 FVKESK. After removal of 0 bases from V and 5 bases from J, the junction contained 9 bases not matched to a gene. This sample stems from a study of Tregs in tolerant kidney transplant recipients. The clonotype comes from a human donor in good health. This sequence joins TRBV14 and TRBJ1-2, with 7 nucleotides matching TRBD1. The sequenced material came from CD4+ T cells from blood. Here the CDR3 reads CASSQDLIGGPYGYTF. As DNA, the CDR3 is TGTGCCAGCAGCCAAGATTTAATAGGGGGCCCTTATGGCTACACCTTC.